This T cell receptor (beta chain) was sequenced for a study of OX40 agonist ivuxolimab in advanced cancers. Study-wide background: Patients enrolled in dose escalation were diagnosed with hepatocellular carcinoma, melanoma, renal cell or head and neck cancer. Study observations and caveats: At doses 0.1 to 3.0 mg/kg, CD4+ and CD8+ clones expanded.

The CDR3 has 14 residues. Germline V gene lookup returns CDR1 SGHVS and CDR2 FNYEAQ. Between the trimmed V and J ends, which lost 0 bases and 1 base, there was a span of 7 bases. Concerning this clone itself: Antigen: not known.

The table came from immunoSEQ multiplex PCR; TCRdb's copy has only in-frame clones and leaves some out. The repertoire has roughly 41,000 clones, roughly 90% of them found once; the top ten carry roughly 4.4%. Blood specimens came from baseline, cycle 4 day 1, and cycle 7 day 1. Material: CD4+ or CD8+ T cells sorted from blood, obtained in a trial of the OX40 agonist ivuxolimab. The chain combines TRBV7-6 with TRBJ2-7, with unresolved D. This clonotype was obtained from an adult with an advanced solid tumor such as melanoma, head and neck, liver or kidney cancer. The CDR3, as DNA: TGTGCCAGCAGCTTAGCTTCAGATTCCTACGAGCAGTACTTC. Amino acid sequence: CASSLASDSYEQYF.